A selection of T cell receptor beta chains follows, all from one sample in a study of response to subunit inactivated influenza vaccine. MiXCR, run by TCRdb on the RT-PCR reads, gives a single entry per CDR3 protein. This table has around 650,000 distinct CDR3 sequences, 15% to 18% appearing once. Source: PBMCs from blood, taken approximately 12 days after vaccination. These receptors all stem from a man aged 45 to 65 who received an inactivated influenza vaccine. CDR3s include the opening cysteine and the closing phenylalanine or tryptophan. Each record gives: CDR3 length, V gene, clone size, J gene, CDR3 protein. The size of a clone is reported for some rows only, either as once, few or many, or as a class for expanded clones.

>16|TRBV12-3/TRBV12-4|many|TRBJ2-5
CASSATSGGVQETQYF
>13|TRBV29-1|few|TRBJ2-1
CSGRWSSYNEQFF
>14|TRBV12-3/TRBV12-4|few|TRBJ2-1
CASSFAGAEGEQFF
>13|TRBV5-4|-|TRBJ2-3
CASQGLTRDTEYF
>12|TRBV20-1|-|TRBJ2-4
CSASVGANIQYF
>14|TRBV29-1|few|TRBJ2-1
CSATTSGGANEQFF
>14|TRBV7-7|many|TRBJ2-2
CASSTGPNTGELFF
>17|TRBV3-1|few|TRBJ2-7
CASSPGLAGGLRYEQYF
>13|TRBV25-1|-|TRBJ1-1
CASSEWTDTEAFF
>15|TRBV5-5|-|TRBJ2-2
CASSLFQGSTGELFF
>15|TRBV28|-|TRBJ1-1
CASSPSQGGNTEAFF
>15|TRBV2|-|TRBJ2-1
CASSGVREGRGEQFF
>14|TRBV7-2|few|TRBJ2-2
CASSLDIKTGELFF
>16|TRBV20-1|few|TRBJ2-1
CSAPSRGSGSYNEQFF
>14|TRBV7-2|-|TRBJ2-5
CASSLALSRETQYF
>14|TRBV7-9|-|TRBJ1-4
CASSSRTRNEKLFF
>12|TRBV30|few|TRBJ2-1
CAWGTSYNEQFF
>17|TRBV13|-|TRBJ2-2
CASSSTGRTSNTGELFF
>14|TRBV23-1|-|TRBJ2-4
CASLPAEGGYIQYF
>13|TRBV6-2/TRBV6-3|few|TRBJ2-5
CASSYRVMGTQYF
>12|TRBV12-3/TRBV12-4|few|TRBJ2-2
CASQGHTGELFF
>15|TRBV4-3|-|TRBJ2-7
CASSQTGQGFYEQYF
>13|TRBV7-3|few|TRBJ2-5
CASSSGRGETQYF
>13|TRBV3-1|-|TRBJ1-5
CASSLTGLQPQHF
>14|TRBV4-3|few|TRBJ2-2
CASSQDSGIGELFF
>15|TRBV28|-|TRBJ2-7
CASSFALGESYEQYF
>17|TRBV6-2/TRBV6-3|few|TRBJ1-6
CASRNGFRRSLASPLHF
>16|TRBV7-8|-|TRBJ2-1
CASSLEQRTIRNEQFF
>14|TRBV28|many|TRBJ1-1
CASSLRQGYTEAFF
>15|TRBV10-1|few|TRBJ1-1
CASNLPGQGNTEAFF
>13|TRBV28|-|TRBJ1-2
CASSGGQPYGYTF
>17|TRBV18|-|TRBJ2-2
CASSATAGVWDTGELFF
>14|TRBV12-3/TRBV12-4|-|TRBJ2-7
CASSTGTGINEQYF
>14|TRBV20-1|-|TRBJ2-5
CSAKTSVERETQYF
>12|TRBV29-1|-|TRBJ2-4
CSARLAGGIQYF
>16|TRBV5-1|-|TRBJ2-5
CASSGGTAERTETQYF
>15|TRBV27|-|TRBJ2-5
CASGLGGGRIETQYF
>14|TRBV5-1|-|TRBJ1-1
CASSLEGSGDEAFF
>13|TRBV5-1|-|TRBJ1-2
CASSSGTGNGYTF
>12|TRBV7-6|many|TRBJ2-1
CASSPTGGEQFF
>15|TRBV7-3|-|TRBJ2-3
CASSLSRQGEDTQYF
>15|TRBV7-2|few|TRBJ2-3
CASSPYPAAPDTQYF
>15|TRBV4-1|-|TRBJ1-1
CASSQTVEMNTEAFF
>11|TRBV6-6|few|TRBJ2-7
CASSTGLEQYF
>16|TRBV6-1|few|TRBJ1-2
CASSESDLPLNYGYTF
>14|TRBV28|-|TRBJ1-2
CASFKIGGVGGYTF
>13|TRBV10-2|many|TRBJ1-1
CASGPSVGTEAFF
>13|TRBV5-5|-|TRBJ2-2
CASPPPLTGELFF
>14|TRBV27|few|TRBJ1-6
CASSRQGYAVPLHF
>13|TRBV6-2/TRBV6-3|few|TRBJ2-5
CASSYDTDVTQYF
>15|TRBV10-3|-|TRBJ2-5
CAISGGTGWKETQYF
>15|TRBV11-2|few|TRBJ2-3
CASSLGFGGTDTQYF
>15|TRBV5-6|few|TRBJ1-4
CASSVRRSTNEKLFF
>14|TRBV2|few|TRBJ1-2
CASSVAGQGYGYTF
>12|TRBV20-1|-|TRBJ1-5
CSVREANQPQHF
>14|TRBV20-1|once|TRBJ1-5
CSASHGRSNQPQHF
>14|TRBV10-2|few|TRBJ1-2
CASKPGTGVGGYTF
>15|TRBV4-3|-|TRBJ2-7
CASSQGWVGTYEQYF